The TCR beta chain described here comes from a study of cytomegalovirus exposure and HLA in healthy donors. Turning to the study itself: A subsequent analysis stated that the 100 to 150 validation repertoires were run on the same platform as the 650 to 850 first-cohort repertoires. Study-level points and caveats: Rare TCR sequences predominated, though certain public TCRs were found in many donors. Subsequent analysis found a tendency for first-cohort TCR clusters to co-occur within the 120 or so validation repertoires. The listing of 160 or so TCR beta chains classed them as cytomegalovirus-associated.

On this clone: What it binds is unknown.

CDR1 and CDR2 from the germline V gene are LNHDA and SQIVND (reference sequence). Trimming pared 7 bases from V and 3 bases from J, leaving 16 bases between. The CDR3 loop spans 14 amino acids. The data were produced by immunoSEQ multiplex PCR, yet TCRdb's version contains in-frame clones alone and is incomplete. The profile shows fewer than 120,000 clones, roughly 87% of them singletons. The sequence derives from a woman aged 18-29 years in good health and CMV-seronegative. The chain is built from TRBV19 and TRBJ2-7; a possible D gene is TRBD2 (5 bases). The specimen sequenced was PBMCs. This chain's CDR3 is CASIDSGVNYEQYF. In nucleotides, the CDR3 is TGTGCCAGTATTGATTCCGGGGTGAACTACGAGCAGTACTTC.